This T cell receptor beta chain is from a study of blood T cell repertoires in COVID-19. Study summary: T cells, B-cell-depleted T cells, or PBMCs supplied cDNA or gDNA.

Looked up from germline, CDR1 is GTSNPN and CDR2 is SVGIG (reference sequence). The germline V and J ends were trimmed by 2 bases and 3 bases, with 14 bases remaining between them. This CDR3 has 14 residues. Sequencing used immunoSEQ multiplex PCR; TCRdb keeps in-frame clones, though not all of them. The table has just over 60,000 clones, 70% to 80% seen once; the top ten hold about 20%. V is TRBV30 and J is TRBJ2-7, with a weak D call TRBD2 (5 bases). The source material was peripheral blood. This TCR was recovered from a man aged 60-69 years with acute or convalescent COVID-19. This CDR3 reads CAWSRDPAGYEQYF. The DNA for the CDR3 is TGTGCCTGGAGTCGAGACCCCGCGGGCTACGAGCAGTACTTC.